This T cell receptor (beta chain) came from a study of cytomegalovirus exposure and HLA in healthy donors. Study observations and caveats: The analysis excluded some indistinguishable V segments, including TRBV6-2 and TRBV6-3. Solely CMV serostatus was available to characterize immune exposure.

With 60 Vbeta and 13 Jbeta primers, the PCR was carried out. The protocol was immunoSEQ multiplex PCR, while the TCRdb copy is restricted to in-frame clones and leaves out a portion. The table lists 120,000 or so clones, approximately 80% of them singletons. Germline V gene lookup returns CDR1 SGHNT and CDR2 YYREEE (reference sequence). V was cut by 1 base and J by 5 bases, with 12 bases left in between. This CDR3 is 15 amino acids long. This clone was seen a handful of times. The antigen is undetermined. This chain uses TRBV5-4 with TRBJ2-2; D might be TRBD1 (5 bases). The sequence was collected from a man aged 30 to 45 in good health and CMV-seronegative. The sample comprised PBMCs. CDR3 amino acids: CASSLRQGETGELFF. In DNA, the CDR3 is TGTGCCAGCAGCTTGCGCCAGGGTGAGACCGGGGAGCTGTTTTTT.